A selection of T cell receptor beta chains follows, all from one sample in a study of PD-L1 blockade in urothelial cancer. Some clones are missing from TCRdb's copy, which holds only in-frame ones; the method was immunoSEQ multiplex PCR. This table has about 35,000 clones, roughly 36% appearing once. The source was tumor tissue, collected before atezolizumab (anti-PD-L1) treatment. The source of these receptors is a man in his fifties or sixties with urothelial cancer. Both conserved end residues are trimmed from each CDR3. The D gene is left open where the match is weak. Not all rows give a size; the values are once, few, many and, for expanded clones, a class.

AWTTDSPPQDTEYNSPLH	NA	NA	TRBV30
ASSEMALGNQPQH	few	NA	TRBV10-3
ASSSGQGAYNEQF	few	TRBD1	TRBV6-8
ASSEGYDEKLF	few	NA	TRBV9
ASSSLLAGGGETQY	medium-sized	TRBD2	TRBV6-8
ASSEAGQGFSGNTIY	NA	TRBD1	TRBV6-7
ASSYSFSLASDTQY	NA	NA	TRBV6-8
ASSVDRAKNIQY	NA	TRBD1	TRBV5-1
ATSRDGAGRNEKLF	NA	NA	TRBV15
ASSFRGVVGNQPQH	few	NA	TRBV6-8
ASSIARTGIGQPQH	NA	TRBD1	TRBV19
ASSLSSGGYT	NA	NA	TRBV28
ATSRESGFPGELF	NA	NA	TRBV15
SVVGDRRDITYEQY	NA	TRBD1	TRBV29-1
ASSPTGTSGREQETQY	NA	TRBD2	TRBV18
ASVRGEEGTEAF	few	NA	TRBV2
ASSGSLFGGYGYT	NA	NA	TRBV6-7
ASRELETEAF	many	NA	TRBV6-8
ASSGTGGTGELF	many	TRBD1	TRBV11-3
ASSLGTGGIGTDTQY	NA	NA	TRBV11-3
ASSPPPTGISGANVLT	NA	NA	TRBV18
ASSTGVNTEAF	many	TRBD1	TRBV2
ASRIGGNSYNEQF	NA	NA	TRBV6-8
ASSISRGSNEKLF	few	NA	TRBV11-3
ASSLGQGVGEQF	NA	TRBD1	TRBV5-1
ASTQGDRRFSTDTQY	NA	NA	TRBV6-8
ASSLAGDSREKLF	many	TRBD1	TRBV7-6
ASSGYRNTNEKLF	many	NA	TRBV11-3
ASSYSQGTGNTIY	NA	NA	TRBV6-8
ASSTEWGSNTGELF	few	NA	TRBV19
ASSYVPGQPQH	few	NA	TRBV6-8
ASSLRIAGVTDTQY	few	TRBD2	TRBV11-3
SVGTAPGEKLF	NA	TRBD1	TRBV29-1
ASSIDRGNIQY	NA	TRBD1	TRBV10-2
ASSRRTGGVDEQY	NA	TRBD1	TRBV5-1
ASSFLPGGIYEQY	few	TRBD1	TRBV19
ASSPLWILGVLDEQY	NA	NA	TRBV28
ASNTLTTGGIQPQH	NA	TRBD1	TRBV19
ASRAGGPIGQF	NA	TRBD2	TRBV10-2
ASSSNLDRRNQPQH	few	TRBD1	TRBV6-8
ASSEYGQGGQPQH	NA	NA	TRBV6-4
ASSLLRTDTEAF	NA	NA	TRBV10-3